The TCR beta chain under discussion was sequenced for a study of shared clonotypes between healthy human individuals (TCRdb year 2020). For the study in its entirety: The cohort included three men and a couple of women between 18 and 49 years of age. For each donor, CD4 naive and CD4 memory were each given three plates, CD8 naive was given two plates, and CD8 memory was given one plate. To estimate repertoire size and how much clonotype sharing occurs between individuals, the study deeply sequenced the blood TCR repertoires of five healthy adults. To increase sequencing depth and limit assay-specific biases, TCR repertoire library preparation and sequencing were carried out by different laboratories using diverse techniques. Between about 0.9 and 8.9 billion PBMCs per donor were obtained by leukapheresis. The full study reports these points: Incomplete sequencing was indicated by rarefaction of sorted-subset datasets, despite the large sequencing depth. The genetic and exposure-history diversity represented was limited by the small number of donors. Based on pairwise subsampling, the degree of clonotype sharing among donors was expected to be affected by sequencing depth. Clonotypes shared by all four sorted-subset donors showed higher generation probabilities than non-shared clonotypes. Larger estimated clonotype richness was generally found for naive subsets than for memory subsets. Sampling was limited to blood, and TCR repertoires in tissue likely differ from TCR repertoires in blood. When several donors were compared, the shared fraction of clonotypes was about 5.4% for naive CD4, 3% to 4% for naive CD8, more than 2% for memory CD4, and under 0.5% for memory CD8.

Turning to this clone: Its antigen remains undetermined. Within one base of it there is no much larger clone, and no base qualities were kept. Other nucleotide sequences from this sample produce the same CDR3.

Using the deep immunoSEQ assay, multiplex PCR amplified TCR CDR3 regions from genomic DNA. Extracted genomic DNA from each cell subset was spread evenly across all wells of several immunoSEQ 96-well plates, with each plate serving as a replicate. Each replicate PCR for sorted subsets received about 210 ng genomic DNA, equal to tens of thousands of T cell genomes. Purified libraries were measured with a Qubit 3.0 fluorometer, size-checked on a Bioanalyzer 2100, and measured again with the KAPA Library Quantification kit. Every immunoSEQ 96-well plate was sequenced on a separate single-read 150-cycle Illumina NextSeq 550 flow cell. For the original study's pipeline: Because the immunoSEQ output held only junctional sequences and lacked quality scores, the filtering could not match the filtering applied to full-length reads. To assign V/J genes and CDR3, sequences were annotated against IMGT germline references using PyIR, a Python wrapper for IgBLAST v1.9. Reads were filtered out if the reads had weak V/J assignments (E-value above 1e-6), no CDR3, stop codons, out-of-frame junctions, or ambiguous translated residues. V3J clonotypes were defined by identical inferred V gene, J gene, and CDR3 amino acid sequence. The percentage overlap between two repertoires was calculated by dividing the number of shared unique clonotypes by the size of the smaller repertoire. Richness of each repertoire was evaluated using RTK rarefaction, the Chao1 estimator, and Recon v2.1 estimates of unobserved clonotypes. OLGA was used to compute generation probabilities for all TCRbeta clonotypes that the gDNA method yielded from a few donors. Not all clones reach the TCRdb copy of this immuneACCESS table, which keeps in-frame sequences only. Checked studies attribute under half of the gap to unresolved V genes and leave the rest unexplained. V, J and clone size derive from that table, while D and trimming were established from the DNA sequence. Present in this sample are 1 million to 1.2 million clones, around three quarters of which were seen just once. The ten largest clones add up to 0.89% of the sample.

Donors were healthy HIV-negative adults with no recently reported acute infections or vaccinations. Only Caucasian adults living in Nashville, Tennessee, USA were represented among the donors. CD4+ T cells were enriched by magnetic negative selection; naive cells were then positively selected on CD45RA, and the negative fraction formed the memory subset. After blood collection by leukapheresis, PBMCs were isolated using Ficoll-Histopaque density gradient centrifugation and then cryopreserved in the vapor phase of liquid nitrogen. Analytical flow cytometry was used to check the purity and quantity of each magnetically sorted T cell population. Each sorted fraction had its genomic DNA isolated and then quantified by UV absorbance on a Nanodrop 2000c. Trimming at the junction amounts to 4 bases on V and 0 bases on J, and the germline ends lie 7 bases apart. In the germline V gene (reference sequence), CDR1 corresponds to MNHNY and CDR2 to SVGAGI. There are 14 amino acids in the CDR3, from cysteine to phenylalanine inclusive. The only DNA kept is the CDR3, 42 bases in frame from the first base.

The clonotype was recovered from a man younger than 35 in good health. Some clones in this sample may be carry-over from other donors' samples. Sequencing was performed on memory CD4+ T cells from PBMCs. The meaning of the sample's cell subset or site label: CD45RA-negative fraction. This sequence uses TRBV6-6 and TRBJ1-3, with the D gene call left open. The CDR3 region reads CASSWTVSGNTIYF. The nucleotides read TGTGCCAGCAGTTGGACGGTCTCTGGAAACACCATATATTTT.